Listed here are 27 T cell receptor beta chains from one sample, sequenced in a study of blood T cell repertoires in COVID-19. TCRdb's copy holds only in-frame clones and misses some; the assay was immunoSEQ multiplex PCR. The table lists around 190,000 clones, roughly 76% of them singletons. The sample comprised peripheral blood. The receptors were gathered from a woman in her 50s with active or convalescent COVID-19.

The rearrangement joins TRBV7-2 to TRBJ2-5; a possible D gene is TRBD2 (6 bases). Per germline, CDR1 SGHTA and CDR2 FQGNSA. V was clipped by 5 bases and J by 2 bases, with 15 bases between them. The CDR3 is 15 amino acids. The CDR3 DNA sequence: TGTGCCAGCAGCCCCCAGGTGGCGGGGCAAGAGACCCAGTACTTC. As protein: CASSPQVAGQETQYF.

In its sample, this clone was seen once. The chain combines TRBV13 with TRBJ1-5; 9 bases agree with TRBD1. The CDR3 is made up of 16 amino acids. Germline assignment: CDR1 PRHDT and CDR2 FYEKMQ (reference sequence). The V gene end was trimmed by 4 bases and the J gene end by 2 bases; junction bases not matched to a gene: 6. CDR3 sequence reads: CASSSRDRAGNQPQHF. As DNA, the CDR3 is TGTGCCAGCAGCTCAAGGGACAGGGCTGGCAATCAGCCCCAGCATTTT.

The chain is built from TRBV28 and TRBJ1-2; 10 nucleotides match TRBD1. The CDR3 contains 15 residues. Per germline, CDR1 MDHEN and CDR2 SYDVKM. V dropped 1 base and J dropped 7; count of bases not matched to a gene: 6. The CDR3: CASSLSGTGERGYTF. The CDR3 DNA follows: TGTGCCAGCAGTTTATCCGGGACAGGGGAACGTGGCTACACCTTC.

The gene calls are TRBV12-5 and TRBJ1-4; TRBD1 matches at 8 bases. CDR1 and CDR2 (germline): LGHNT, FRNRAP. This CDR3 is 15 amino acids long. V trimming: 3 bases; J trimming: 7 bases; junction bases outside the gene matches: 7. Here the CDR3 reads CASGLGTGGSEKLFF. The CDR3 DNA reads as TGTGCTAGTGGTTTAGGTACAGGGGGAAGTGAAAAACTGTTTTTT.

The rearrangement links TRBV29-1 to TRBJ2-7; 11 nucleotides match TRBD2. The V gene's germline CDR1 is SQVTM and CDR2 ANQGSEA. Unmatched junction bases numbered 6, after V lost 5 bases and J lost 3 bases. The CDR3 contains 14 residues. For the CDR3, the DNA is TGCAGCGTTATACCGGGACTAGCGGTCTACGAGCAGTACTTC. It codes for CSVIPGLAVYEQYF.

The chain combines TRBV3-1 (or the pseudogene TRBV3-2) with TRBJ1-3, with D perhaps matching TRBD1 (5 bases). The CDR3 runs 15 residues. CDR1 is LGHDT, CDR2 YNNKEL, per germline (reference sequence). Trimming pared 0 bases from V and 1 base from J, leaving 7 bases between. This CDR3 reads CASSQDRVSGNTIYF. The CDR3 DNA reads TGTGCCAGCAGCCAAGACAGGGTTTCTGGAAACACCATATATTTT.

The chain joins TRBV4-3 to TRBJ2-4; 11 bases agree with TRBD2. Germline assignment: CDR1 LGHNA and CDR2 YSLEER. The CDR3 is 17 amino acids. After removal of 0 bases from V and 0 bases from J, the junction contained 1 base not matched to a gene. The CDR3 DNA reads TGCGCCAGCAGCCAAGATAGCGGGAGGGTAGCCAAAAACATTCAGTACTTC. Its protein is CASSQDSGRVAKNIQYF.

The rearrangement uses TRBV9 and TRBJ2-6; D remains unclear. Between the trimmed V and J ends, which lost 0 bases and 2 bases, there was a span of 6 bases. The CDR3 loop spans 15 amino acids. Looked up from germline, CDR1 is SGDLS and CDR2 is YYNGEE. CDR3 amino acids: CASSVAPTGANVLTF. CDR3 in DNA: TGTGCCAGCAGCGTAGCCCCTACTGGGGCCAACGTCCTGACTTTC.

The chain combines TRBV9 with TRBJ1-1; D gene uncertain. The CDR3 has 14 residues. Per the germline V gene, CDR1 is SGDLS and CDR2 is YYNGEE. V dropped 0 bases and J dropped 1 base, with 7 bases sitting between them. The CDR3 coding sequence is TGTGCCAGCAGCGTAGACAGCTGGAACACTGAAGCTTTCTTT. This gives the protein CASSVDSWNTEAFF.

The chain joins TRBV28 to TRBJ1-2, with D perhaps TRBD1 (5 bases). The CDR3 covers 14 residues. CDR1 MDHEN and CDR2 SYDVKM come from the germline V gene. Trimming shortened V by 2 bases and J by 4 bases, and 11 bases separated the two germline ends. CDR3 amino acids: CASSLPRGGYGYTF. For the CDR3, the DNA is TGTGCCAGCAGTTTACCTAGGGGCGGCTATGGCTACACCTTC.

V usage is TRBV5-4 and J usage is TRBJ2-1; TRBD2 matches 14 bases. V was clipped by 2 bases and J by 9 bases; unmatched bases: 13. CDR1 SGHNT and CDR2 YYREEE come from the germline V gene (reference sequence). This CDR3 spans 18 amino acids. DNA for the CDR3: TGTGCCAGCAGCTTAGGACTAGCGGGGGGCCGCGCAACCGGTGAGCAGTTCTTC. Residues: CASSLGLAGGRATGEQFF.

This clone was counted a few times. The chain links TRBV30 to TRBJ2-7, with unresolved D. The CDR3 loop spans 13 amino acids. CDR1 is GTSNPN and CDR2 is SVGIG in the germline V gene (reference sequence). The V gene lost 0 bases and the J gene lost 0 bases, with 6 bases spanning the gap. This chain's CDR3 is CAWSVQRSYEQYF. Here the CDR3 DNA reads TGTGCCTGGAGTGTGCAGCGCTCCTACGAGCAGTACTTC.

This chain connects TRBV7-2 to TRBJ2-7, with TRBD2 matching 11 bases. The CDR3 has 16 amino acids. The trim removed 5 bases at V and 3 bases at J, leaving 9 bases unmatched. From germline, CDR1 is SGHTA and CDR2 FQGNSA. The CDR3 is CASSGGPGLAVYEQYF. The CDR3 DNA follows: TGTGCCAGCAGCGGGGGCCCGGGACTAGCGGTCTACGAGCAGTACTTC.

This clone was seen once. The rearrangement links TRBV12-2 to TRBJ2-1; TRBD2 was called by the table and not checked on the DNA. TRBV12-2 is a recognized pseudogene. CDR3 length: 16 amino acids. The DNA of the CDR3 is TGTGCAAGTCGCTTGGCCTCGGGGGGTTCCTACAATGAGCAGTTCTTC. This gives the protein CASRLASGGSYNEQFF.

The rearrangement uses TRBV5-6 and TRBJ1-3, with TRBD1 as a possible D gene (6 bases). V shed 4 bases and J shed 0 bases, with 8 bases lying between them. This CDR3 region has 14 residues. CDR1 is SGHDT, CDR2 YYEEEE, per germline. The CDR3 bases are TGTGCCAGCAGCCTGGACAGCTCTGGAAACACCATATATTTT. It codes for CASSLDSSGNTIYF.

The chain carries TRBV2 and TRBJ2-1; D is possibly TRBD1 (6 bases). Trimming cost V 6 bases and J 8 bases, with 17 bases left between them. Germline V gene sequence: CDR1 SNHLY, CDR2 FYNNEI. This CDR3 region has 14 residues. The CDR3 sequence is CASRRGSAGDEQFF. CDR3 coding DNA: TGTGCCAGCAGGAGGGGGTCGGCCGGTGATGAGCAGTTCTTC. Full variable domain (outside the CDR3, taken from reference TRBV2 and TRBJ2-1): EPEVTQTPSHQVTQMGQEVILRCVPISNHLYFYWYRQILGQKVEFLVSFYNNEISEKSEIFDDQFSVERPDGSNFTLKIRSTKLEDSAMYFCASRRGSAGDEQFFGPGTRLTVL.

The chain uses TRBV27 and TRBJ1-2; 9 bases match TRBD1. Trimming took 3 bases from V and 7 from J; bases not matched to a gene: 9. The length of the CDR3 is 15 residues. Germline CDR1 reads MNHEY; CDR2 reads SMNVEV (reference sequence). This CDR3 is CASSFNRDRASGYTF. The CDR3 bases are TGTGCCAGCAGTTTTAACCGGGACAGGGCTAGTGGCTACACCTTC.

This clone has a single count. The chain employs TRBV29-1 and TRBJ1-2; 8 bases agree with TRBD1. J lost 6 bases, V lost 6 bases, and 6 bases had no gene match. This CDR3 region has 12 residues. CDR1 is SQVTM and CDR2 is ANQGSEA in the germline V gene. This CDR3 reads CSVRTGSHGYTF. The CDR3 nucleotides are TGCAGCGTCAGGACAGGGTCGCATGGCTACACCTTC.

V and J are TRBV5-6 and TRBJ2-2; 7 nucleotides line up with TRBD2. The germline CDR1 and CDR2 sequences are SGHDT and YYEEEE. The CDR3 loop spans 17 amino acids. V shed 2 bases and J 5 bases; nucleotides not matched to a gene: 12. In DNA, the CDR3 is TGTGCCAGCAGCTTCACCCTCGGGGGGTCGGGGACCGGGGAGCTGTTTTTT. Protein product: CASSFTLGGSGTGELFF.

Ten or more counts support this clone. The chain combines TRBV10-1 with TRBJ2-7, with TRBD2 matching 7 bases. The germline gives CDR1 WNHNN, CDR2 SYGVQD (reference sequence). The ends lost 6 bases at V and 2 bases at J; junction bases unmatched: 13. The CDR3 is 16 amino acids. The CDR3 DNA reads as TGCGCCAGCAGGCCCCCCCTAGCGGCGGGCCCCTACGAGCAGTACTTC. This gives the protein CASRPPLAAGPYEQYF.

CDR3 nucleotides: TGTGCCTGGACCGGGGTAGTAGGAGAAAAACTGTTTTTT. Encoded protein: CAWTGVVGEKLFF. This sequence joins TRBV30 and TRBJ1-4; D gene ambiguous. Germline V lookup: CDR1 GTSNPN, CDR2 SVGIG (reference sequence). V dropped 4 bases and J dropped 8 bases, with 14 bases sitting between them. The CDR3 loop spans 13 amino acids.

V gene TRBV7-9 combines with J gene TRBJ2-2; D possibly corresponds to TRBD2 (6 bases). The CDR3 loop spans 15 amino acids. CDR1 and CDR2 (germline): SEHNR, FQNEAQ (reference sequence). The ends were cut back, 5 bases at V and 4 bases at J, with 14 bases in the middle. Here the CDR3 DNA reads TGTGCCAGCAGCGCACTAGCACCGACCACCGGGGAGCTGTTTTTT. Protein: CASSALAPTTGELFF.

This chain uses TRBV7-2 with TRBJ1-2; TRBD1 aligns across 7 bases. Unmatched junction bases numbered 12, after V lost 3 bases and J lost 8 bases. Germline V gene lookup returns CDR1 SGHTA and CDR2 FQGNSA. The CDR3 extends over 15 amino acids. CDR3 nucleotide sequence: TGTGCCAGCAGCTTTACGGGACAGATGCCTCGGGGCTACACCTTC. This translates into CASSFTGQMPRGYTF. Full variable domain (missing parts from reference TRBV7-2 and TRBJ1-2): GAGVSQSPSNKVTEKGKDVELRCDPISGHTALYWYRQSLGQGLEFLIYFQGNSAPDKSGLPSDRFSAERTGGSVSTLTIQRTQQEDSAVYLCASSFTGQMPRGYTFGSGTRLTVV.

This chain links TRBV9 with TRBJ2-2; perhaps TRBD1 as D (6 bases). Germline CDR1 and CDR2: SGDLS and YYNGEE. V gave up 5 bases and J gave up 6 bases, with 14 bases separating them. The CDR3 is 14 amino acids. The CDR3 sequence: CASRDQWGPGELFF. As DNA, the CDR3 is TGTGCCAGCAGGGACCAGTGGGGGCCCGGGGAGCTGTTTTTT. The full variable domain, rest sourced from reference TRBV9 and TRBJ2-2, is DSGVTQTPKHLITATGQRVTLRCSPRSGDLSVYWYQQSLDQGLQFLIQYYNGEERAKGNILERFSAQQFPDLHSELNLSSLELGDSALYFCASRDQWGPGELFFGEGSRLTVL.

The chain carries TRBV6-2 or TRBV6-3 and TRBJ2-3; TRBD2 agrees at 8 bases. Looked up from germline, CDR1 is MNHEY and CDR2 is SVGEGT. This CDR3 spans 15 amino acids. Unmatched junction bases numbered 6, after V lost 5 bases and J lost 2 bases. CDR3 nucleotides: TGTGCCAGCAGTCGCCTTAGCGGGAACACAGATACGCAGTATTTT. This translates into CASSRLSGNTDTQYF.

In DNA, the CDR3 is TGTGCCAGCAGCCCTAGTGGAAACACCATATATTTT. Translating gives CASSPSGNTIYF. The chain is built from TRBV9 and TRBJ1-3; D gene uncertain. Germline-derived CDR1 and CDR2 are SGDLS and YYNGEE. With 4 bases removed from V and 3 bases from J, the gap between germline ends came to 5 bases. There are 12 residues in the CDR3.

The chain carries TRBV10-1 and TRBJ2-1, with D maybe TRBD1 (6 bases). V was clipped by 4 bases and J by 8 bases, with 15 bases between them. The CDR3 is 14 amino acids. Looked up from germline, CDR1 is WNHNN and CDR2 is SYGVQD (reference sequence). The CDR3 here is CASSGAGASDEQFF. The CDR3 nucleotides read TGCGCCAGCAGTGGGGCAGGGGCTAGTGATGAGCAGTTCTTC.